This TCR beta chain was profiled in a study of blood T cell repertoires in COVID-19. Across the whole study: Acute and convalescent COVID-19 samples came from the United States, Italy and Spain. T cells, B-cell-depleted T cells, or PBMCs provided the cDNA or gDNA that served as material.

This clone was counted a few times. As handled by the study authors: For nucleated cells, counts were estimated from reference gene primer amplification. TCRdb's table, derived via immunoSEQ multiplex PCR, lists solely in-frame clones and lacks some. V and J calls and clone size come straight from that table; D and trimming were deduced from the DNA. The sample includes around 250,000 clones, roughly four fifths seen only once; the top ten take approximately 2%. This CDR3 region has 15 residues. The V gene's germline CDR1 is WSHSY and CDR2 SAAADI. Trimming took 6 bases from V and 0 from J; bases not matched to a gene: 5.

Sequencing used peripheral blood. This chain uses TRBV10-2 with TRBJ2-5, with 9 bases matching TRBD1. The TCR originated in a man aged 25 to 40 who had recovered from COVID-19. In nucleotides, the CDR3 is TGCGCCAGCAGGGACAGGGGATCGTACCAAGAGACCCAGTACTTC. Protein sequence: CASRDRGSYQETQYF.